One sample yielded the 27 T cell receptor beta chains listed below, sequenced in a study of blood T cell repertoires in COVID-19. The protocol was immunoSEQ multiplex PCR, while the TCRdb copy is restricted to in-frame clones and leaves out a portion. The repertoire holds approximately 200,000 clones, with 94% as singletons. The sequencing input was peripheral blood. Receptors originate from a man aged 25 to 40 with COVID-19, enrolled during active disease.

The chain has TRBV28 and TRBJ2-7; unclear D gene. V lost 5 bases, J lost 0 bases, and 5 bases lay in between. This CDR3 region has 12 residues. Germline-derived CDR1 and CDR2 are MDHEN and SYDVKM. The CDR3 DNA reads TGTGCCAGCAGTCTAAGCTCCTACGAGCAGTACTTC. Translation: CASSLSSYEQYF. The variable domain in full, with the rest retrieved from reference TRBV28 and TRBJ2-7, is DVKVTQSSRYLVKRTGEKVFLECVQDMDHENMFWYRQDPGLGLRLIYFSYDVKMKEKGDIPEGYSVSREKKERFSLILESASTNQTSMYLCASSLSSYEQYFGPGTRLTVT.

The J gene is TRBJ1-1, the V gene TRBV29-1, with D unresolved. The V gene's germline CDR1 is SQVTM and CDR2 ANQGSEA. Trimming left V 4 bases short and J 0 bases short, with 12 bases between. The CDR3 consists of 14 residues. CDR3 protein: CSVGLGVLNTEAFF. The DNA for the CDR3 is TGCAGCGTTGGCCTCGGTGTTTTGAACACTGAAGCTTTCTTT.

V usage is TRBV10-1 and J usage is TRBJ2-7; 9 bases map to TRBD1. The CDR3 extends over 16 amino acids. Germline V gene lookup returns CDR1 WNHNN and CDR2 SYGVQD (reference sequence). The ends lost 3 bases at V and 6 bases at J; junction bases unmatched: 12. For the CDR3, the DNA is TGCGCCAGCAGTGACCCGGGACAGGGACTATGGGGCGAGCAGTACTTC. It specifies CASSDPGQGLWGEQYF.

The chain recombines TRBV6-5 with TRBJ1-6; D not certain. With 2 bases removed from V and 9 bases from J, the gap between germline ends came to 14 bases. From germline, CDR1 is MNHEY and CDR2 SVGAGI. This CDR3 contains 15 residues. CDR3 in amino acids: CASSYQGRFGSPLHF. The CDR3 nucleotides are TGTGCCAGCAGTTACCAAGGGAGGTTTGGTTCACCCCTCCACTTT.

V usage is TRBV21-1 and J usage is TRBJ2-2; the table's D call of TRBD1 was not tested on the DNA. TRBV21-1 is shown as a pseudogene. The CDR3 sequence is 15 residues long. CDR3 in amino acids: CASNLTGVVTGELFF. DNA of the CDR3: TGTGCCAGCAACCTAACAGGGGTGGTCACCGGGGAGCTGTTTTTT.

Written as DNA, the CDR3 is TGTGCCAGCAGTTTTGTCAGGGAGGATCCCTATGGCTACACCTTC. Amino acid sequence: CASSFVREDPYGYTF. This chain connects TRBV27 to TRBJ1-2, with D possibly TRBD1 on 5 matching bases. The germline V gene encodes CDR1 MNHEY and CDR2 SMNVEV (reference sequence). V was pared by 3 bases and J by 4 bases, with 15 bases between. The CDR3 totals 15 residues.

The chain links TRBV10-3 to TRBJ1-2; 11 bases are shared with TRBD1. Trimming at V came to 10 bases and at J to 0 bases, leaving 7 bases not matched to a gene. Looked up from germline, CDR1 is ENHRY and CDR2 is SYGVKD. This CDR3 is built from 15 residues. CDR3 in DNA: TGTGCCACCGCGGGACAGGGGGATTCTAACTATGGCTACACCTTC. Its translation is CATAGQGDSNYGYTF.

The chain combines TRBV27 with TRBJ2-1, with 9 bases identical to TRBD2. This CDR3 is 14 amino acids long. The ends lost 7 bases at V and 7 bases at J; junction bases unmatched: 8. Per the germline V gene, CDR1 is MNHEY and CDR2 is SMNVEV (reference sequence). The DNA of the CDR3 is TGTGCCAGCAAAATAGCGGGGGCAATAAATGAGCAGTTCTTC. This encodes CASKIAGAINEQFF.

A single count supports this clone. The chain carries TRBV19 and TRBJ2-1; 13 positions agree with TRBD2. With V trimmed by 2 bases and J by 6 bases, 1 base remained unmatched. The CDR3 contains 15 residues. CDR1 is LNHDA and CDR2 is SQIVND in the germline V gene (reference sequence). The CDR3 sequence: CASSITSGGANEQFF. For the CDR3, the DNA is TGTGCCAGTAGTATAACTAGCGGGGGGGCCAATGAGCAGTTCTTC.

The chain links TRBV30 to TRBJ2-5; 8 bases are a match to TRBD1. V was clipped by 2 bases and J by 5 bases; unmatched bases: 7. Germline V CDR1 and CDR2: GTSNPN, SVGIG (reference sequence). This CDR3 contains 14 residues. The CDR3 coding sequence is TGTGCCTGGAGTAGGTACAGGGGGGAGGAGACCCAGTACTTC. Translation: CAWSRYRGEETQYF.

The chain couples TRBV5-1 to TRBJ1-4; 9 bases agree with TRBD1. CDR3 size: 15 residues. V trimming: 2 bases; J trimming: 5 bases; junction bases outside the gene matches: 4. Germline V gene lookup returns CDR1 SGHRS and CDR2 YFSETQ. The CDR3 sequence is CASSLGTGLNEKLFF. Here the CDR3 DNA reads TGCGCCAGCAGCTTAGGGACAGGGCTGAATGAAAAACTGTTTTTT.

The chain is built from TRBV9 and TRBJ2-3, with 7 bases aligning to TRBD2. Unmatched junction bases numbered 12, after V lost 4 bases and J lost 1 base. CDR3 length equals 17 residues. Germline CDR1 and CDR2: SGDLS and YYNGEE. This CDR3 is CASSTKTGGWGTDTQYF. CDR3 sequence (DNA): TGTGCCAGCAGCACCAAGACCGGGGGGTGGGGCACAGATACGCAGTATTTT.

J is TRBJ2-2 and V is TRBV5-1; the D gene is possibly TRBD1 (5 bases). The ends were cut back, 1 base at V and 0 bases at J, with 7 bases in the middle. Germline loops: CDR1 SGHRS, CDR2 YFSETQ. This CDR3 contains 15 residues. CDR3 DNA sequence: TGCGCCAGCAGCTTGCCAGGGACGAACACCGGGGAGCTGTTTTTT. Translated: CASSLPGTNTGELFF. The variable domain in full, completed from reference TRBV5-1 and TRBJ2-2, reads KAGVTQTPRYLIKTRGQQVTLSCSPISGHRSVSWYQQTPGQGLQFLFEYFSETQRNKGNFPGRFSGRQFSNSRSEMNVSTLELGDSALYLCASSLPGTNTGELFFGEGSRLTVL.

The chain couples TRBV6-5 to TRBJ1-2; 7 positions agree with TRBD1. Germline V gene sequence: CDR1 MNHEY, CDR2 SVGAGI. V was clipped by 2 bases and J by 7 bases; unmatched bases: 4. The length of the CDR3 is 13 residues. The CDR3 bases are TGTGCCAGCAGTTACAGGGGGCGGTTTGGCTACACCTTC. Its protein product is CASSYRGRFGYTF.

This clone was counted a few times. The rearrangement uses TRBV7-9 and TRBJ1-2, with 7 nucleotides matching TRBD1. Germline CDR1 reads SEHNR; CDR2 reads FQNEAQ (reference sequence). Germline trimming cut 7 bases from V and 7 bases from J; bases unmatched to any gene: 15. The CDR3 runs to 15 residues. DNA for the CDR3: TGTGCCAGCACCATACGACAGGGATCACGGGCTGGCTACACCTTC. Translated, it gives CASTIRQGSRAGYTF. The full variable domain, in which reference TRBV7-9 and TRBJ1-2 provide the parts outside the CDR3, is DTGVSQNPRHKITKRGQNVTFRCDPISEHNRLYWYRQTLGQGPEFLTYFQNEAQLEKSRLLSDRFSAERPKGSFSTLEIQRTEQGDSAMYLCASTIRQGSRAGYTFGSGTRLTVV.

The chain recombines TRBV28 with TRBJ1-1; D possibly corresponds to TRBD1 (5 bases). The germline gives CDR1 MDHEN, CDR2 SYDVKM. The CDR3 is made up of 12 amino acids. Trimming cost V 5 bases and J 7 bases, with 11 bases left between them. CDR3 protein: CASSPPRGEAFF. For the CDR3, the DNA is TGTGCCAGCAGTCCACCTAGGGGTGAAGCTTTCTTT.

This clone occurred once. V and J are TRBV3-1 (or the pseudogene TRBV3-2) and TRBJ1-5; TRBD1 is a possible D gene (5 bases). V lost 1 base and J 4 bases, leaving 11 bases between the germline ends. This CDR3 region has 15 residues. Looked up from germline, CDR1 is LGHDT and CDR2 is YNNKEL (reference sequence). The CDR3: CASSQGGRSNQPQHF. In DNA form, the CDR3 reads TGTGCCAGCAGCCAAGGGGGCAGGTCGAATCAGCCCCAGCATTTT.

The rearrangement joins TRBV2 to TRBJ2-2; D may be TRBD2 (6 bases). Trimming shortened V by 7 bases and J by 2 bases, and 17 bases separated the two germline ends. CDR1 is SNHLY, CDR2 FYNNEI, per germline. The CDR3 loop spans 16 amino acids. The CDR3 region has the DNA TGTGCCAGCACCACGCTTTGGGGGGTAAACACCGGGGAGCTGTTTTTT. Amino acids: CASTTLWGVNTGELFF. The full variable domain, its missing parts supplied by reference TRBV2 and TRBJ2-2, is EPEVTQTPSHQVTQMGQEVILRCVPISNHLYFYWYRQILGQKVEFLVSFYNNEISEKSEIFDDQFSVERPDGSNFTLKIRSTKLEDSAMYFCASTTLWGVNTGELFFGEGSRLTVL.

The genes are TRBV7-6 and TRBJ1-1; D gene unclear. V shed 1 base and J shed 3 bases, with 18 bases lying between them. CDR3 length: 17 residues. Germline V lookup: CDR1 SGHVS, CDR2 FNYEAQ. DNA of the CDR3: TGTGCCAGCAGCTTAGAACGCAGAACCTTTGGAGACACTGAAGCTTTCTTT. Its translation is CASSLERRTFGDTEAFF.

This rearrangement joins TRBV4-2 to TRBJ2-7, with D possibly being TRBD1 (6 bases). CDR1 and CDR2 (germline): LGHNA, YNFKEQ. Trimming stripped 1 base from V and 0 bases from J, with 7 bases between. This CDR3 contains 14 residues. DNA of the CDR3: TGTGCCAGCAGCCAAGGGACAGTCTCCTACGAGCAGTACTTC. Encoded protein: CASSQGTVSYEQYF.

The V call is TRBV7-3, the J call TRBJ2-5; TRBD1 matches 9 bases. The CDR3 is made up of 14 amino acids. Germline trimming cut 5 bases from V and 5 bases from J; bases unmatched to any gene: 6. CDR1 is SGHTA and CDR2 is FQGTGA in the germline V gene. CDR3: CASSPGQGRETQYF. As DNA, the CDR3 is TGTGCCAGCAGCCCTGGACAGGGGCGGGAGACCCAGTACTTC.

V gene TRBV3-1 (or the pseudogene TRBV3-2) combines with J gene TRBJ2-5; 7 bases match TRBD2. This CDR3 is built from 14 residues. After removal of 4 bases from V and 4 bases from J, the junction contained 6 bases not matched to a gene. Germline V gene data show CDR1 as LGHDT and CDR2 as YNNKEL (reference sequence). The CDR3 protein is CASSRTRVGETQYF. The CDR3 DNA reads TGTGCCAGCAGCCGGACTAGGGTTGGAGAGACCCAGTACTTC.

The V call is TRBV19, the J call TRBJ2-7; 12 nucleotides align to TRBD1. After removal of 5 bases from V and 2 bases from J, the junction contained 10 bases not matched to a gene. The CDR3 is 17 amino acids. Per the germline V gene, CDR1 is LNHDA and CDR2 is SQIVND (reference sequence). CDR3 DNA sequence: TGTGCCAGTAGTTCCGGGACAGGGGGCGTAAAGGCCTACGAGCAGTACTTC. It translates to CASSSGTGGVKAYEQYF.

This chain uses TRBV24-1 with TRBJ2-7; TRBD1 matches at 8 bases. Germline V gives CDR1 KGHDR, CDR2 SFDVKD. The V and J ends lost 3 bases and 2 bases, in that order; junction bases with no gene match: 8. There are 16 residues in the CDR3. CDR3 sequence (DNA): TGTGCCACCAGTGATGTCCGAGAACAGGGGGCCTACGAGCAGTACTTC. Amino acids: CATSDVREQGAYEQYF.

The sample holds one count of this clone. This rearrangement joins TRBV9 to TRBJ1-2; TRBD1 might be the D (6 bases). With 1 base removed from V and 0 bases from J, the gap between germline ends came to 7 bases. This CDR3 is 14 amino acids long. Germline CDR1 and CDR2: SGDLS and YYNGEE. CDR3 DNA sequence: TGTGCCAGCAGCGTACAGGGGCCTAACTATGGCTACACCTTC. This sequence encodes CASSVQGPNYGYTF.

V gene TRBV6-4 combines with J gene TRBJ2-1; 9 positions match TRBD1. The CDR3 length is 16 residues. From germline, CDR1 is MRHNA and CDR2 SNTAGT. The trim removed 5 bases at V and 7 bases at J, leaving 12 bases unmatched. The CDR3 nucleotides read TGTGCCAGCAGTCAGGACAGGGGAACCCTGGGTAATGAGCAGTTCTTC. Protein product: CASSQDRGTLGNEQFF.

This chain connects TRBV29-1 to TRBJ2-2; possibly TRBD2 for D (6 bases). Germline CDR1 is SQVTM and CDR2 is ANQGSEA. Trimming removed 7 bases at V and 5 bases at J, with 20 bases between. CDR3 size: 15 residues. The CDR3 loop is CSARGGTGRTGELFF. CDR3 sequence (DNA): TGCAGCGCCCGGGGTGGGACTGGGAGAACCGGGGAGCTGTTTTTT.